The text below deals with one T cell receptor (beta chain). The CDR3 is made up of 15 amino acids. CDR1 is MDHEN and CDR2 is SYDVKM in the germline V gene. Trimming pared 7 bases from V and 8 bases from J, leaving 23 bases between. The sample originates from a study of T cells in Graves' hyperthyroidism and ophthalmopathy. From RNA transcripts, TCR beta CDR3 regions were amplified. The study used the HTBI primer set for a first-round RT-PCR of the TCR CDR3. TCRdb processed the multiplex PCR reads anew with MiXCR; each CDR3 protein has one entry. The sample lists 540,000 or so distinct CDR3 sequences; 46% were seen once. Patients were excluded because of uncontrolled infection, other autoimmune disease, pregnancy or lactation. Clinical symptoms, serum thyroxine, TRAb, thyroid ultrasound and orbital computed tomography informed diagnoses.

The clonotype originates from an adult woman with Graves' disease, either hyperthyroidism or ophthalmopathy (not recorded which). V gene TRBV28 combines with J gene TRBJ1-2, with D possibly matching TRBD1 (5 bases). Sequenced material: peripheral blood or thyroid tissue (not recorded which). CDR3 residues: CASTPRAGKVRGYTF. The CDR3 DNA is TGTGCCAGCACCCCAAGGGCAGGGAAAGTGAGAGGCTACACCTTC.